These 28 T cell receptor beta chains were sequenced from one sample in a study of beta chain features in type 1 diabetes. The whole isolated RNA underwent reverse transcription, so sequencing captured expressed TCRB transcripts. Only in-frame clones appear in the TCRdb table, and some are missing; sequencing was by immunoSEQ multiplex PCR. The sample shows 240,000 or so clones, over 65% of them seen only once. The specimen was naive CD4+ T cells from blood. The source of these receptors is a man aged 25 to 45 in good health.

CDR3 in amino acids: CASSDYNEQFF. CDR3 nucleotide sequence: TGCGCCAGCAGTGACTACAATGAGCAGTTCTTC. The chain combines TRBV10-1 with TRBJ2-1; D remains ambiguous. V gave up 3 bases and J gave up 3 bases, with 0 bases separating them. The CDR3 extends over 11 amino acids. The germline V gene encodes CDR1 WNHNN and CDR2 SYGVQD (reference sequence).

The V and J genes are TRBV30 and TRBJ2-1, with D perhaps TRBD1 (6 bases). CDR1 is GTSNPN, CDR2 SVGIG, per germline (reference sequence). This CDR3 is built from 15 residues. Trimming cost V 0 bases and J 4 bases, with 13 bases left between them. Written as DNA, the CDR3 is TGTGCCTGGAGTGTACAAAGGGGGACGTACAATGAGCAGTTCTTC. Translated: CAWSVQRGTYNEQFF.

The chain has TRBV5-4 and TRBJ2-1; 7 bases are shared with TRBD1. J was trimmed by 1 base and V by 5 bases; bases with no gene match: 12. Germline lookup yields CDR1 SGHNT and CDR2 YYREEE (reference sequence). The CDR3 length is 17 residues. CDR3 bases: TGTGCCAGCAGTCCAAGGGGGACAGACCCTTCCTACAATGAGCAGTTCTTC. Its translation is CASSPRGTDPSYNEQFF.

This clone was seen a handful of times. This sample includes further DNA sequences coding for the same CDR3. The rearrangement uses TRBV30 and TRBJ2-1; D unresolved. This CDR3 is built from 11 residues. Germline values: CDR1 GTSNPN, CDR2 SVGIG (reference sequence). Trimming shortened V by 0 bases and J by 9 bases, and 6 bases separated the two germline ends. In DNA, the CDR3 is TGTGCCTGGAGTGTACGAGCTGAGCAGTTCTTC. Its translation is CAWSVRAEQFF.

The chain joins TRBV11-2 to TRBJ2-7; D call uncertain. Trimming stripped 7 bases from V and 3 bases from J, with 7 bases between. In germline, CDR1 is SGHAT, CDR2 FQNNGV. The CDR3 sequence is 11 residues long. The chain's CDR3 is CASTASYEQYF. DNA for the CDR3: TGTGCCAGCACAGCAAGCTACGAGCAGTACTTC.

The rearrangement uses TRBV13 and TRBJ2-2, with a possible D match to TRBD1 (6 bases). The CDR3 covers 15 residues. CDR1 is PRHDT, CDR2 FYEKMQ, per germline (reference sequence). The V end lost 3 bases, the J end lost 1 base, and 9 bases lay between the germline ends. The CDR3 reads CASSFGTMNTGELFF. In DNA, the CDR3 is TGTGCCAGCAGCTTCGGGACAATGAACACCGGGGAGCTGTTTTTT.

CDR3 sequence (DNA): TGTGCCAGCCACAACGGGGGGCGCTCCGAGCAGTACTTC. Protein product: CASHNGGRSEQYF. The chain has TRBV27 and TRBJ2-7; TRBD2 is a possible D gene (7 bases). Trimming removed 8 bases at V and 6 bases at J, with 17 bases between. CDR1 and CDR2 (germline): MNHEY, SMNVEV (reference sequence). This CDR3 has 13 amino acids.

The rearrangement uses TRBV30 and TRBJ2-3, with D possibly called TRBD1 or TRBD2 (5 bases each). The ends were cut back, 2 bases at V and 6 bases at J, with 18 bases in the middle. The CDR3 loop spans 15 amino acids. Germline V lookup: CDR1 GTSNPN, CDR2 SVGIG (reference sequence). CDR3 loop: CAWSRLGVATDTQYF. CDR3 bases: TGTGCCTGGAGTCGCCTGGGGGTAGCAACGGATACGCAGTATTTT.

V usage is TRBV30 and J usage is TRBJ1-2; 7 bases line up with TRBD1. The CDR3 has 15 amino acids. The germline V gene has CDR1 GTSNPN and CDR2 SVGIG (reference sequence). V trimming: 1 base; J trimming: 4 bases; junction bases outside the gene matches: 9. CDR3 in amino acids: CAWSGSSTGSYGYTF. CDR3 in DNA: TGTGCCTGGAGTGGAAGTTCGACAGGGTCCTATGGCTACACCTTC.

The gene calls are TRBV14 and TRBJ2-5, with D possibly matching TRBD2 (5 bases). The germline CDR1 and CDR2 sequences are SGHDN and FVKESK. The CDR3 totals 15 residues. Trimming shortened V by 3 bases and J by 2 bases, and 13 bases separated the two germline ends. In nucleotides, the CDR3 is TGTGCCAGCAGCCAGAGGACGGGGATTCAAGAGACCCAGTACTTC. Translation: CASSQRTGIQETQYF.

The CDR3 sequence is CASSEWQAGATQYF. The CDR3 coding sequence is TGTGCCAGCAGTGAATGGCAAGCGGGGGCGACCCAGTACTTC. This chain joins TRBV25-1 and TRBJ2-5; TRBD2 aligns across 8 bases. The CDR3 is made up of 14 amino acids. V was pared by 1 base and J by 7 bases, with 5 bases of the junction left unmatched. Per the germline V gene, CDR1 is MGHDK and CDR2 is SYGVNS.

The chain combines TRBV7-2 with TRBJ2-5; the D call may be TRBD1 or TRBD2 (5 bases each). This CDR3 has 14 residues. The V and J ends lost 2 bases and 5 bases respectively, with 12 bases between them. CDR1 and CDR2 from the germline V gene are SGHTA and FQGNSA. CDR3 nucleotide sequence: TGTGCCAGCAGCTTATCGGGACCGAGGGAGACCCAGTACTTC. Encoded protein: CASSLSGPRETQYF.

The V call is TRBV13, the J call TRBJ2-7, with 7 bases fitting TRBD1. This CDR3 has 16 amino acids. Germline CDR1 reads PRHDT; CDR2 reads FYEKMQ (reference sequence). Trimming cost V 5 bases and J 2 bases; bases outside gene matches: 12. CDR3 sequence (DNA): TGTGCCAGCAGCCCGTGGGACAGCCTTCCTCCCTACGAGCAGTACTTC. Translating it yields CASSPWDSLPPYEQYF.

This clone was recorded once. V usage is TRBV4-3 and J usage is TRBJ2-3; no clear D gene. Trimming took 0 bases from V and 8 from J, leaving 18 bases between them. This CDR3 contains 16 residues. Germline assignment: CDR1 LGHNA and CDR2 YSLEER. This chain's CDR3 is CASSQDVLGVTGTQYF. The CDR3 DNA reads as TGCGCCAGCAGCCAAGATGTATTGGGTGTAACGGGTACGCAGTATTTT.

The chain is built from TRBV30 and TRBJ2-1, with 9 positions matching TRBD1. Trimming removed 3 bases from V and 4 bases from J; junction bases left unmatched: 4. Germline V gene data show CDR1 as GTSNPN and CDR2 as SVGIG (reference sequence). The CDR3 is 14 amino acids. The CDR3 DNA follows: TGTGCCTGGAGGGACAGGGGCTCGTACAATGAGCAGTTCTTC. This gives the protein CAWRDRGSYNEQFF.

The rearrangement links TRBV30 to TRBJ2-2; D might be TRBD2 (5 bases). This CDR3 is 14 amino acids long. Trimming removed 4 bases at V and 6 bases at J, with 15 bases between. Germline CDR1 reads GTSNPN; CDR2 reads SVGIG (reference sequence). The CDR3 region has the DNA TGTGCCTGGAAAAGGCTAGCTATAGCCGGGGAGCTGTTTTTT. This sequence encodes CAWKRLAIAGELFF.

This clone was seen a few times. The chain combines TRBV7-2 with TRBJ2-1; 7 positions agree with TRBD2. From germline, CDR1 is SGHTA and CDR2 FQGNSA. The CDR3 contains 14 residues. The ends lost 2 bases at V and 6 bases at J; junction bases unmatched: 4. CDR3 in amino acids: CASSLRERGNEQFF. As DNA, the CDR3 is TGTGCCAGCAGCTTAAGGGAGCGGGGCAATGAGCAGTTCTTC. The full variable domain, with the rest looked up from reference TRBV7-2 and TRBJ2-1, is GAGVSQSPSNKVTEKGKDVELRCDPISGHTALYWYRQSLGQGLEFLIYFQGNSAPDKSGLPSDRFSAERTGGSVSTLTIQRTQQEDSAVYLCASSLRERGNEQFFGPGTRLTVL.

The chain couples TRBV20-1 to TRBJ1-1; unclear D gene. The CDR3 spans 10 residues. V lost 0 bases and J lost 6, with 2 bases in between. Per germline, CDR1 DFQATT and CDR2 SNEGSKA (reference sequence). The CDR3 DNA reads as TGCAGTGCTAGAGAAGCTGAAGCTTTCTTT. This encodes CSAREAEAFF.

A few counts support this clone. V gene TRBV29-1 combines with J gene TRBJ2-1; a possible D gene is TRBD2 (5 bases). The CDR3 consists of 15 residues. V was shortened by 1 base and J by 3 bases, with 13 bases between the two germline ends. Germline V CDR1 and CDR2: SQVTM, ANQGSEA. The CDR3 region is CSVEGPLAGYNEQFF. The CDR3 DNA sequence: TGCAGCGTTGAAGGCCCCCTCGCGGGCTACAATGAGCAGTTCTTC.

The CDR3 sequence is CASRGQDSRGTAFF. The CDR3, as DNA: TGTGCCAGCAGGGGCCAGGACTCACGAGGAACAGCTTTCTTT. The gene calls are TRBV6-5 and TRBJ1-1, with D unresolved. The CDR3 is 14 amino acids. V lost 6 bases to trimming and J lost 10 bases, with 21 bases between them. Germline V gene lookup returns CDR1 MNHEY and CDR2 SVGAGI.

This clone was seen just once. The chain has TRBV30 and TRBJ2-7; the match to TRBD1 covers 7 bases. Trimming removed 5 bases from V and 4 bases from J; junction bases left unmatched: 11. Germline CDR1 GTSNPN, CDR2 SVGIG (reference sequence). CDR3 length: 14 amino acids. CDR3: CAWGTGTALYEQYF. In DNA form, the CDR3 reads TGTGCCTGGGGGACCGGGACAGCACTTTACGAGCAGTACTTC.

The chain carries TRBV7-2 and TRBJ2-3; D gene uncertain. The length of the CDR3 is 13 residues. CDR1 is SGHTA and CDR2 is FQGNSA in the germline V gene. Between the trimmed V and J ends, which lost 2 bases and 3 bases, there was a span of 6 bases. DNA of the CDR3: TGTGCCAGCAGCTTACCGGCAACAGATACGCAGTATTTT. Encoded protein: CASSLPATDTQYF.

V and J are TRBV6-5 and TRBJ2-3, with unresolved D. Germline CDR1 and CDR2: MNHEY and SVGAGI. Trimming left V 6 bases short and J 8 bases short, with 21 bases between. The CDR3 consists of 15 residues. CDR3 sequence (DNA): TGTGCCAGCAGCCTTTCGACAACATATCCAACTACGCAGTATTTT. Protein product: CASSLSTTYPTTQYF.

J is TRBJ1-1 and V is TRBV30; D is perhaps TRBD1 (5 bases). The germline CDR1 and CDR2 sequences are GTSNPN and SVGIG (reference sequence). The length of the CDR3 is 12 residues. V lost 2 bases and J lost 11, with 15 bases in between. Here the CDR3 DNA reads TGTGCCTGGAGTCCCCTTGGGGGGAAGGCTTTCTTT. Amino acids: CAWSPLGGKAFF.

This clone was detected a few times. The rearrangement links TRBV29-1 to TRBJ2-7; TRBD1 might be the D (6 bases). Trimming cost V 5 bases and J 4 bases, with 12 bases left between them. Germline CDR1 is SQVTM and CDR2 is ANQGSEA. The CDR3 spans 12 residues. The CDR3 nucleotides read TGCAGCGTTCGCCTGGACAGATACGAGCAGTACTTC. This translates into CSVRLDRYEQYF.

The chain has TRBV10-3 and TRBJ2-6, with D possibly matching TRBD1 (5 bases). This CDR3 has 16 residues. Germline assignment: CDR1 ENHRY and CDR2 SYGVKD. V was clipped by 3 bases and J by 3 bases, with 12 bases between them. CDR3 nucleotide sequence: TGTGCCATCAGTGAAGGACAAAAAATTGGGGCCAACGTCCTGACTTTC. This encodes CAISEGQKIGANVLTF.

The chain combines TRBV7-9 with TRBJ2-1, with D perhaps TRBD2 (6 bases). The CDR3 loop spans 13 amino acids. The germline V and J ends were trimmed by 6 bases and 10 bases, with 16 bases remaining between them. Per germline, CDR1 SEHNR and CDR2 FQNEAQ (reference sequence). CDR3 DNA: TGTGCCAGCAGGGAGGGGATAAGCTTCGAGCAGTTCTTC. Its translation is CASREGISFEQFF.

This clone was observed a handful of times. V is TRBV29-1 and J is TRBJ2-5, with D hard to call. There are 12 residues in the CDR3. Trimming shortened V by 1 base and J by 7 bases, and 10 bases separated the two germline ends. Germline V lookup: CDR1 SQVTM, CDR2 ANQGSEA. The CDR3 reads CSVEGGPGTQYF. The CDR3 DNA is TGCAGCGTTGAAGGCGGCCCAGGGACCCAGTACTTC.